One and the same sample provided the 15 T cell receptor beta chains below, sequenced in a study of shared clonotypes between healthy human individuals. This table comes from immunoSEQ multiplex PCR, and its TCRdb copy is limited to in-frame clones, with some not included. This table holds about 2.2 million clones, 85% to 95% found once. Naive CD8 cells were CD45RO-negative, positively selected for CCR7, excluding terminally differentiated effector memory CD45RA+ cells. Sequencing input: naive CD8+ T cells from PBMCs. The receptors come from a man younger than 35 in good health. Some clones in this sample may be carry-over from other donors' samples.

The CDR3 reads CASSTSGQNPYEQYF. Written as DNA, the CDR3 is TGTGCCAGTAGTACCTCGGGACAGAATCCCTACGAGCAGTACTTC. The chain combines TRBV19 with TRBJ2-7; TRBD1 matches at 7 bases. There are 15 residues in the CDR3. CDR1 LNHDA and CDR2 SQIVND come from the germline V gene (reference sequence). J lost 2 bases, V lost 4 bases, and 8 bases had no gene match.

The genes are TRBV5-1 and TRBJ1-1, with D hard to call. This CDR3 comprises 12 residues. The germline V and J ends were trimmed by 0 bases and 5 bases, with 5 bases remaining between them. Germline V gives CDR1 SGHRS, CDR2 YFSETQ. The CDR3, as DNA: TGCGCCAGCAGCTTGGACACGACTGAAGCTTTCTTT. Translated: CASSLDTTEAFF. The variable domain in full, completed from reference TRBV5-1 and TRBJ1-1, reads KAGVTQTPRYLIKTRGQQVTLSCSPISGHRSVSWYQQTPGQGLQFLFEYFSETQRNKGNFPGRFSGRQFSNSRSEMNVSTLELGDSALYLCASSLDTTEAFFGQGTRLTVV.

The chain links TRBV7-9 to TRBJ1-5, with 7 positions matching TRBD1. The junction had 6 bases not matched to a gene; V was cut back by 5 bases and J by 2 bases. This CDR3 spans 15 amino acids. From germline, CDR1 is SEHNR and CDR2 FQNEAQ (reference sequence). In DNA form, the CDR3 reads TGTGCCAGCAGCCAGGGGGGCGTGGGCAATCAGCCCCAGCATTTT. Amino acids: CASSQGGVGNQPQHF.

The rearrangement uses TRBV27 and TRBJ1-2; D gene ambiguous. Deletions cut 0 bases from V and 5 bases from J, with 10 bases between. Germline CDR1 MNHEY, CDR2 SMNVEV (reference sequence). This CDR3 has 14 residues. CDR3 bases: TGTGCCAGCAGTTTATCGGGCCGACCATATGGCTACACCTTC. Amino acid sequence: CASSLSGRPYGYTF.

This CDR3 reads CASRGGQYYGYTF. The DNA for the CDR3 is TGTGCCAGCAGGGGGGGACAGTACTATGGCTACACCTTC. The gene calls are TRBV28 and TRBJ1-2; 7 bases agree with TRBD1. The germline CDR1 and CDR2 sequences are MDHEN and SYDVKM. This CDR3 contains 13 residues. With V trimmed by 6 bases and J by 3 bases, 4 bases remained unmatched.

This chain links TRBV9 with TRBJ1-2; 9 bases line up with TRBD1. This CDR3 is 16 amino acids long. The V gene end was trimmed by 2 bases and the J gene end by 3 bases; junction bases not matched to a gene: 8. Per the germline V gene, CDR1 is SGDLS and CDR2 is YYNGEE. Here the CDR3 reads CASSVTTGTGHYGYTF. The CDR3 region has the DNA TGTGCCAGCAGCGTCACGACCGGGACAGGGCACTATGGCTACACCTTC.

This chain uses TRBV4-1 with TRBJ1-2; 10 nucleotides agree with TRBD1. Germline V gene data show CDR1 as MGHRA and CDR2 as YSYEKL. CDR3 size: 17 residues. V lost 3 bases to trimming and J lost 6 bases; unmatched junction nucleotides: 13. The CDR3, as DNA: TGCGCCAGCAGCCAGATGGGACAGGGGCTAACTATACATGGCTACACCTTC. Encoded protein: CASSQMGQGLTIHGYTF.

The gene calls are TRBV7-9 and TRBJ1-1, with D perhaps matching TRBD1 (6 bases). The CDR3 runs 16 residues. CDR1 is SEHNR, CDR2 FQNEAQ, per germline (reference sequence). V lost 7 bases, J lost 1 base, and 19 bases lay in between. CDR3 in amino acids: CASTTGTGRGNTEAFF. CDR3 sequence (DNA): TGTGCCAGCACCACGGGGACTGGCAGGGGGAACACTGAAGCTTTCTTT.

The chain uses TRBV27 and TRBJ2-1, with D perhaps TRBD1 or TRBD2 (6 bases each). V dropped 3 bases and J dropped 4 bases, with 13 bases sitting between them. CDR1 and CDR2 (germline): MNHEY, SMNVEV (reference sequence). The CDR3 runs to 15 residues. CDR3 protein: CASSLGGINYNEQFF. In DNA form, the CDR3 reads TGTGCCAGCAGTTTGGGGGGCATTAATTACAATGAGCAGTTCTTC.

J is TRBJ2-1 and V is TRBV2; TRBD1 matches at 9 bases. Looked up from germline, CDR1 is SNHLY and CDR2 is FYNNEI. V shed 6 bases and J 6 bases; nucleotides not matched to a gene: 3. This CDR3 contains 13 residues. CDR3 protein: CASSETGGNEQFF. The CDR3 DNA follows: TGTGCCAGCAGCGAGACAGGGGGCAATGAGCAGTTCTTC.

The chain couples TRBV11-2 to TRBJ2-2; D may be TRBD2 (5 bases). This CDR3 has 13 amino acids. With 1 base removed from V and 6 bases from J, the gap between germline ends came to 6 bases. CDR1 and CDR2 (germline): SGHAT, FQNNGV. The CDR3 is CASSLVGAGELFF. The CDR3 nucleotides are TGTGCCAGCAGCTTAGTGGGAGCCGGGGAGCTGTTTTTT.

This CDR3 is CASSPNRGPYNEQFF. CDR3 coding DNA: TGTGCCAGCAGCCCGAACAGGGGACCCTACAATGAGCAGTTCTTC. The chain combines TRBV5-4 with TRBJ2-1, with 7 bases fitting TRBD1. Germline lookup yields CDR1 SGHNT and CDR2 YYREEE (reference sequence). The J segment lost 2 bases and the V segment lost 4 bases, leaving 6 bases of the junction unmatched. This CDR3 spans 15 amino acids.

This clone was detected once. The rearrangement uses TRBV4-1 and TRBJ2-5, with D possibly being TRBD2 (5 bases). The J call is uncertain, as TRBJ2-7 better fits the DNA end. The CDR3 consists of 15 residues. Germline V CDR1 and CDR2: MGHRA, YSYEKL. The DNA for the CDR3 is TGCGCCAGCAGCCAATATTTACCCGAGGGATACGAGCAGTACTTC. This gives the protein CASSQYLPEGYEQYF.

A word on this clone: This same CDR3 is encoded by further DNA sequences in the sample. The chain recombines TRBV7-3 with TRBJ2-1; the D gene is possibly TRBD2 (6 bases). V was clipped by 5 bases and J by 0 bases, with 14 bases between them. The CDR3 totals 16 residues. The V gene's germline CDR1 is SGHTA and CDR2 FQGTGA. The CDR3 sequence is CASSPLAASSYNEQFF. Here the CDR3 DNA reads TGTGCCAGCAGCCCATTAGCGGCCAGCTCCTACAATGAGCAGTTCTTC.

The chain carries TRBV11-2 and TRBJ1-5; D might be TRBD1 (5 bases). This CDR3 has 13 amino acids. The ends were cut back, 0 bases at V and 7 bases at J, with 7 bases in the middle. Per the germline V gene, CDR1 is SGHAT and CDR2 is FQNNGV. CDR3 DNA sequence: TGTGCCAGCAGCTTAGAGAGGGGACAGCCCCAGCATTTT. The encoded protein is CASSLERGQPQHF.